This TCR beta chain was profiled in a study of T cell responses to AZD1222 COVID-19 vaccine. Study-level background: Pooled together were second doses at about 4 or about 12 weeks. Study observations and caveats: Only a handful of AZD1222 recipients, several in all, had baseline seropositivity. Following two doses of AZD1222, Spike-specific TCR breadth and depth rose. Of spike-specific TCRs, nearly half reportedly target regions left unmutated in variants.

With regard to this clone: Its antigen is not identified.

Profiling relied on immunoSEQ multiplex PCR, and the TCRdb table lists in-frame clones only, not all of them. The sample has roughly 110,000 clones, around 89% seen once. The sequence derives from an adult in good health. The source material was peripheral blood, sampled on day 0 of AZD1222 vaccination.

CDR3 DNA sequence: TGCGCCAGCAGCGTTGACTTGAACACCGGGGAGCTGTTTTTT. It is translated as CASSVDLNTGELFF. The gene calls are TRBV5-1 and TRBJ2-2; no firm D call. This CDR3 region has 14 residues. V was clipped by 4 bases and J by 1 base, with 8 bases between them. Germline V lookup: CDR1 SGHRS, CDR2 YFSETQ.